A selection of T cell receptor beta chains follows, all from one sample in a study of vaccination and CD4 T cells after COVID-19. These receptors have no known antigen. TCRdb passed the PCR reads through MiXCR, listing each CDR3 protein once. This sample has roughly 15,000 distinct CDR3 sequences, with 25% to 30% found just once. The sample was CD4+ T cells from blood, cultured in vitro. The source is a human donor who had recovered from COVID-19. Each CDR3 is given with its conserved first and last residue. D genes are given only for firm matches. The size field is filled for only some rows; it gives once, few, many or a size class.

TRBJ1-1 | TRBV5-1 | - | - | CASSRLPGEAFF | TGCGCCAGCAGCCGGCTACCTGGAGAAGCTTTCTTT
TRBJ1-5 | TRBV10-3 | few | TRBD1 | CAIRDREVQPQHF | TGTGCCATCAGGGACAGGGAAGTACAGCCCCAGCATTTT
TRBJ1-2 | TRBV27 | - | - | CASSPFFRTLNYGYTF | TGTGCCAGCAGCCCATTCTTTCGCACCCTTAACTATGGCTACACCTTC
TRBJ2-2 | TRBV12-5 | few | TRBD1 | CASGLLRGLRSGELFF | TGTGCTAGTGGTTTGCTCAGGGGGCTAAGGTCCGGGGAGCTGTTTTTT
TRBJ2-7 | TRBV6-2/TRBV6-3 | - | TRBD2 | CASTLWGGYEQYF | TGTGCCAGCACCTTATGGGGGGGCTACGAGCAGTACTTC
TRBJ1-6 | TRBV19 | few | TRBD1 | CASRRGRDSPLHF | TGTGCCAGTAGGAGGGGGCGCGATTCACCCCTCCACTTT
TRBJ1-3 | TRBV7-9 | - | - | CASSPKRRIGNTIYF | TGTGCCAGCAGCCCCAAAAGGAGAATTGGAAACACCATATATTTT
TRBJ2-5 | TRBV5-1 | few | TRBD1 | CASSLGGDRGETQYF | TGCGCCAGCAGCTTGGGTGGGGACAGGGGAGAGACCCAGTACTTC
TRBJ1-5 | TRBV28 | - | TRBD1 | CASSFSTGGSQPQHF | TGTGCCAGCAGTTTCTCGACAGGGGGCAGCCAGCCCCAGCATTTT
TRBJ1-1 | TRBV15 | few | - | CATSRAEGQAFF | TGTGCCACCAGCAGAGCGGAGGGGCAGGCTTTCTTT
TRBJ2-2 | TRBV5-4 | few | - | CALDRGNTGELFF | TGTGCCCTCGACCGAGGGAACACCGGGGAGCTGTTTTTT
TRBJ1-5 | TRBV6-1 | few | - | CASRVGHYNQPQHF | TGTGCCAGCCGCGTCGGACACTATAATCAGCCCCAGCATTTT
TRBJ2-1 | TRBV7-7 | few | TRBD2 | CASSSAPAGASGEQFF | TGTGCCAGCAGCTCGGCCCCAGCGGGGGCCTCGGGGGAGCAGTTCTTC
TRBJ1-1 | TRBV5-1 | medium-sized | TRBD1 | CASRQQGASEAFF | TGCGCCAGCAGACAACAGGGGGCATCTGAAGCTTTCTTT
TRBJ2-1 | TRBV2 | few | - | CASSLQGTYEQFF | TGTGCCAGCAGTCTACAGGGTACGTATGAGCAGTTCTTC
TRBJ1-5 | TRBV30 | - | TRBD1 | CAWSRDRGLRQPQHF | TGTGCCTGGAGCCGGGACAGGGGACTGAGACAGCCCCAGCATTTT
TRBJ1-2 | TRBV2 | - | - | CASSQGTPGYTF | TGTGCCAGCAGCCAGGGGACACCCGGCTACACCTTC
TRBJ2-7 | TRBV20-1 | - | TRBD2 | CSARARGGLEQYF | TGCAGTGCTAGAGCTCGCGGGGGACTCGAGCAGTACTTC
TRBJ1-5 | TRBV12-3/TRBV12-4 | few | - | CASSLTPGSNQPQHF | TGTGCCAGCAGTCTAACCCCAGGTTCTAATCAGCCCCAGCATTTT
TRBJ2-1 | TRBV5-5 | - | TRBD2 | CASSWGTTEGEQFF | TGTGCCAGCAGCTGGGGGACTACTGAGGGGGAGCAGTTCTTC
TRBJ2-1 | TRBV20-1 | few | - | CSAKGGSYNEQFF | TGCAGTGCTAAGGGCGGCTCCTACAATGAGCAGTTCTTC
TRBJ2-2 | TRBV2 | medium-sized | - | CAWGRQVSGELFF | TGTGCCTGGGGGCGACAGGTCTCCGGGGAGCTGTTTTTT
TRBJ2-1 | TRBV6-1 | - | TRBD2 | CASSEPRLAGNNNEQFF | TGTGCCAGCAGTGAACCTCGACTAGCGGGGAACAACAATGAGCAGTTCTTC
TRBJ1-2 | TRBV5-1 | - | - | CASSPPAAGNYGYTF | TGCGCCAGCAGCCCCCCAGCCGCAGGGAACTATGGCTACACCTTC
TRBJ2-1 | TRBV20-1 | - | TRBD2 | CSADTSGGHYNEQFF | TGCAGTGCCGACACCTCGGGGGGGCATTACAATGAGCAGTTCTTC
TRBJ1-6 | TRBV27 | - | - | CTSRITGRGTYNSPLHF | TGTACCAGCAGGATAACAGGGAGGGGAACCTATAATTCACCCCTCCACTTT
TRBJ1-1 | TRBV21-1 | few | - | CCSATGFTEAFF | TGTTGTTCCGCGACAGGGTTCACTGAAGCTTTCTTT
TRBJ2-4 | TRBV4-1 | - | - | CASSQDQGPPLAKNIQYF | TGCGCCAGCAGCCAAGATCAGGGTCCACCGCTAGCCAAAAACATTCAGTACTTC
TRBJ1-1 | TRBV11-3 | - | - | CASSRREAGWQSSSTEAFF | TGTGCCAGCAGCCGGAGGGAGGCAGGGTGGCAATCGTCCAGCACTGAAGCTTTCTTT
TRBJ2-4 | TRBV5-1 | - | - | CASSGKPGQVAKNIQYF | TGCGCCAGCAGCGGAAAGCCGGGTCAGGTGGCCAAAAACATTCAGTACTTC
TRBJ2-6 | TRBV5-4 | - | - | CASSLAQGARGANVLTF | TGTGCCAGCAGCTTGGCCCAAGGGGCGAGAGGGGCCAACGTCCTGACTTTC
TRBJ1-4 | TRBV6-5 | few | - | CASSYITGEKLFF | TGTGCCAGCAGTTACATTACAGGTGAAAAACTGTTTTTT
TRBJ2-5 | TRBV7-8 | few | - | CASSLEVGGETQYF | TGTGCCAGCAGCTTAGAAGTGGGGGGAGAGACCCAGTACTTC
TRBJ1-2 | TRBV9 | - | TRBD1 | CASSPHGTGGNGYTF | TGTGCCAGCAGCCCACACGGGACAGGGGGAAATGGCTACACCTTC
TRBJ1-2 | TRBV10-3 | few | - | CAISESSLVVWNGYTF | TGTGCCATCAGTGAGTCGTCCCTGGTAGTGTGGAATGGCTACACCTTC
TRBJ2-5 | TRBV12-3/TRBV12-4 | few | TRBD2 | CASSSAGGPETQYF | TGTGCCAGCAGTTCCGCGGGGGGACCGGAGACCCAGTACTTC
TRBJ1-2 | TRBV11-3 | few | - | CASSSLTDYGYTF | TGTGCCAGCAGCTCCTTGACCGACTATGGCTACACCTTC
TRBJ1-5 | TRBV5-3 | - | - | CARSLMGNQPQHF | TGTGCCAGAAGCTTGATGGGTAATCAGCCCCAGCATTTT
TRBJ2-2 | TRBV7-9 | few | TRBD2 | CASSLVGTSVAGELFF | TGTGCCAGCAGCTTAGTGGGGACTAGCGTTGCCGGGGAGCTGTTTTTT
TRBJ2-3 | TRBV5-1 | few | TRBD1 | CASSWDRVTDTQYF | TGCGCCAGCAGCTGGGACAGAGTTACAGATACGCAGTATTTT
TRBJ1-1 | TRBV5-4 | - | - | CASSLEVGRMNTEAFF | TGTGCCAGCAGCTTGGAGGTTGGTCGTATGAACACTGAAGCTTTCTTT
TRBJ1-2 | TRBV3-1 | - | TRBD1 | CASSPDRGYGYTF | TGTGCCAGCAGCCCGGACAGGGGCTATGGCTACACCTTC
TRBJ2-1 | TRBV4-1 | once | - | CASSQDGASPWEQFF | TGCGCCAGCAGCCAAGATGGTGCTAGCCCTTGGGAGCAGTTCTTC
TRBJ2-2 | TRBV24-1 | few | - | CATAAGANTGELFF | TGTGCCACCGCGGCAGGAGCGAACACCGGGGAGCTGTTTTTT
TRBJ2-1 | TRBV11-2 | - | TRBD2 | CASSLSLAGGINEQFF | TGTGCCAGCAGCTTATCCCTAGCGGGGGGTATCAATGAGCAGTTCTTC
TRBJ2-1 | TRBV5-4 | - | TRBD2 | CASSFLPDQRGRNEQFF | TGTGCCAGCAGCTTCCTCCCAGACCAGCGGGGAAGGAATGAGCAGTTCTTC
TRBJ2-7 | TRBV20-1 | - | TRBD2 | CSASPGLAIPYEQYF | TGCAGTGCTAGCCCGGGACTAGCGATCCCCTACGAGCAGTACTTC
TRBJ1-5 | TRBV20-1 | few | - | CSARDGSSSQPQHF | TGCAGTGCTAGAGATGGCAGTTCAAGCCAGCCCCAGCATTTT